This T cell receptor (beta chain) was identified in a study of Ad26.COV2.S vaccination and SARS-CoV-2 variants. Measured with immunoSEQ multiplex PCR; TCRdb has only the in-frame clones, and not every one. This sample has approximately 280,000 clones, with 87% found just once. The CDR3 covers 12 residues. CDR1 and CDR2 from the germline V gene are MNHEY and SMNVEV (reference sequence). Trimming removed 5 bases at V and 6 bases at J, with 8 bases between. Treatment given: about 20 received Ad26.COV2.S at low or high dose, single or two shots; five or six received placebo; per-sample allocation not given. Specimens were obtained on day 63 following the first vaccine or placebo injection.

The receptor's source is a person aged 18 to 65 who received the Ad26.COV2.S COVID-19 vaccine or a placebo. The source was peripheral blood, collected in a trial of Ad26.COV2.S vaccine versus placebo. V is TRBV27 and J is TRBJ1-5; D is uncertain. This CDR3 reads CASSGDGQPQHF. The CDR3 bases are TGTGCCAGCAGTGGGGATGGTCAGCCCCAGCATTTT.